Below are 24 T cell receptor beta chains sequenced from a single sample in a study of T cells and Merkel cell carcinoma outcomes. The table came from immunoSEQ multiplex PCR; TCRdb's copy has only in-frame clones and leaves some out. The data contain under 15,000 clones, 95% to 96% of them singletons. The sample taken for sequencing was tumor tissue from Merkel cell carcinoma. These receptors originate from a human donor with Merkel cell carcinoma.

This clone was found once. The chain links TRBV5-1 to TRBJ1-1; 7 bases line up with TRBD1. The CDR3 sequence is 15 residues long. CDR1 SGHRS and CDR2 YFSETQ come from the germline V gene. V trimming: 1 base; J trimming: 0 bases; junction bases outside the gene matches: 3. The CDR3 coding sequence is TGCGCCAGCAGCTTGTTACAGGGGCTGAACACTGAAGCTTTCTTT. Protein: CASSLLQGLNTEAFF.

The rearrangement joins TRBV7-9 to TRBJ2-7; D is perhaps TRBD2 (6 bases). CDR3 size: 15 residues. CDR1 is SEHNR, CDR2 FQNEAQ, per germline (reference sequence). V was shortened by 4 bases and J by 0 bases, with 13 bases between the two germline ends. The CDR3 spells CASSWGGAFSYEQYF. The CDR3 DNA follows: TGTGCCAGCAGCTGGGGCGGGGCCTTCTCCTACGAGCAGTACTTC.

The CDR3 nucleotides read TGTGCCAGCAGCTTAGTGGGCGGGCGAAGCTCCTACGAGCAGTACTTC. Amino acids: CASSLVGGRSSYEQYF. This chain joins TRBV7-6 and TRBJ2-7; the D gene is possibly TRBD2 (5 bases). CDR1 is SGHVS, CDR2 FNYEAQ, per germline. This CDR3 region has 16 residues. V shed 1 base and J shed 0 bases, with 13 bases lying between them.

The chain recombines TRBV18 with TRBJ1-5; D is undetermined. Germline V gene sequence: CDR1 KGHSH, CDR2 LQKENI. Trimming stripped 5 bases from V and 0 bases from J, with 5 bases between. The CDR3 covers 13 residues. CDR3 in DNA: TGTGCCAGCTCAATAGATAGCAATCAGCCCCAGCATTTT. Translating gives CASSIDSNQPQHF.

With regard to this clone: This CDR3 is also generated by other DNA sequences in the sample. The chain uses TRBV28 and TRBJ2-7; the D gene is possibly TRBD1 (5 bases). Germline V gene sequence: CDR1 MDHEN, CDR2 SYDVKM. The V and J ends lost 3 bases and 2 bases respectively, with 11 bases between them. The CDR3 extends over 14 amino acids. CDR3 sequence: CASSFSQGTYEQYF. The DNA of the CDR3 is TGTGCCAGCAGTTTCAGCCAGGGTACCTACGAGCAGTACTTC.

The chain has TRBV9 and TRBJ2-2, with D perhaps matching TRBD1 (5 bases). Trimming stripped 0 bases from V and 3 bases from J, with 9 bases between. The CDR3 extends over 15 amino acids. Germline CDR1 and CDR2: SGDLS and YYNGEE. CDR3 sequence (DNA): TGTGCCAGCAGCGTAGAGGGGTCCTACACCGGGGAGCTGTTTTTT. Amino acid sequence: CASSVEGSYTGELFF.

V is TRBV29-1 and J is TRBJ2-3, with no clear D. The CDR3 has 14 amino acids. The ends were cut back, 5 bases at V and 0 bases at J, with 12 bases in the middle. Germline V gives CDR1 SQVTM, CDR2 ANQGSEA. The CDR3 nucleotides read TGCAGCGTTCTGCTAGGTCGGAGCACAGATACGCAGTATTTT. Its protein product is CSVLLGRSTDTQYF.

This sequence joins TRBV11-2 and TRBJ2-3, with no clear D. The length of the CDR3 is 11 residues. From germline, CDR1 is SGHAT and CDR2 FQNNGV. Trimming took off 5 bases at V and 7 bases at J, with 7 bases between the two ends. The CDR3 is CASSTANTQYF. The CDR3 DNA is TGTGCCAGCAGCACCGCAAATACGCAGTATTTT.

In DNA, the CDR3 is TGTGCCAGCAGCTTAGCTCGGACTAGCATCCAAGAGACCCAGTACTTC. Protein product: CASSLARTSIQETQYF. The genes are TRBV7-9 and TRBJ2-5; 8 positions agree with TRBD2. CDR1 and CDR2 (germline): SEHNR, FQNEAQ (reference sequence). CDR3 size: 16 residues. J gave up 1 base and V 0 bases, and 4 bases lay outside the gene matches.

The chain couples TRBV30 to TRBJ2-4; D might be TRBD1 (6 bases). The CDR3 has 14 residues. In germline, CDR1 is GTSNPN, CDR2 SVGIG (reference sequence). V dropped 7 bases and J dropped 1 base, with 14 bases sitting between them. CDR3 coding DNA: TGTGCCTCCCAGGGGCCGGGGGCCAAAAACATTCAGTACTTC. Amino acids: CASQGPGAKNIQYF.

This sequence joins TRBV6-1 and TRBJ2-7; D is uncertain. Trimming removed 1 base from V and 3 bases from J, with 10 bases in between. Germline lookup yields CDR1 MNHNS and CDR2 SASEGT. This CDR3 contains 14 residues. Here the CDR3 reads CASSEGLKNYEQYF. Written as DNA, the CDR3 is TGTGCCAGCAGTGAAGGACTCAAAAACTACGAGCAGTACTTC.

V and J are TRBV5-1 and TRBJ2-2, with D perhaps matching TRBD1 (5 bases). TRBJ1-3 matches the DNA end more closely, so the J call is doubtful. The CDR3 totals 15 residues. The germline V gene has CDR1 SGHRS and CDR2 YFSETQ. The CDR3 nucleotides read TGCGCCAGCGGAGTAGGGGTTTCTTCTGGAAACACCATATATTTT. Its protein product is CASGVGVSSGNTIYF.

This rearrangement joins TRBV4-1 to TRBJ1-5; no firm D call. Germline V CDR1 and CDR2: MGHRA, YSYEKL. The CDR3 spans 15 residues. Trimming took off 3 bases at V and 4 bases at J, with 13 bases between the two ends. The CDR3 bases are TGCGCCAGCAGCCACTTGGGGATGGGAAATCAGCCCCAGCATTTT. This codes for CASSHLGMGNQPQHF.

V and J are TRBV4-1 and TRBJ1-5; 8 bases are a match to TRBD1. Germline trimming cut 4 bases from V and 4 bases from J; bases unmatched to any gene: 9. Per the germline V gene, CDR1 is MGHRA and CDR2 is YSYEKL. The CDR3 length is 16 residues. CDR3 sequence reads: CASSPNTGQGNQPQHF. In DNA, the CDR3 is TGCGCCAGCAGCCCAAATACTGGACAGGGTAATCAGCCCCAGCATTTT.

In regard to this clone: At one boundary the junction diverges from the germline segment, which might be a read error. CDR3 bases: TGTGCCAGCAGTCCGTGGACAGGGGATCAGCTCCAGCATTTT. The encoded protein is CASSPWTGDQLQHF. The rearrangement joins TRBV28 to TRBJ1-5; TRBD1 aligns across 9 bases. Germline lookup yields CDR1 MDHEN and CDR2 SYDVKM. The length of the CDR3 is 14 residues.

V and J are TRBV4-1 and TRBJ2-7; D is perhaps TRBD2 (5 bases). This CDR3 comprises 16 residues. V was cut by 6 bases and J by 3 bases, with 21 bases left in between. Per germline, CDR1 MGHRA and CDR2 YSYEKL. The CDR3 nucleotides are TGCGCCAGCAGGGCCACGGTATCGGGGATAATCTACGAGCAGTACTTC. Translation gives CASRATVSGIIYEQYF.

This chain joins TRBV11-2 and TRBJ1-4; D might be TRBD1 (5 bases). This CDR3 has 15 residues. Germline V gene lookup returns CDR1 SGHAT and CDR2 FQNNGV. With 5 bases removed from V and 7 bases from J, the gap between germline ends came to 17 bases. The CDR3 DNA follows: TGTGCCAGCAGCCTCCGGGGGACCCTTAGTGAAAAACTGTTTTTT. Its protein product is CASSLRGTLSEKLFF.

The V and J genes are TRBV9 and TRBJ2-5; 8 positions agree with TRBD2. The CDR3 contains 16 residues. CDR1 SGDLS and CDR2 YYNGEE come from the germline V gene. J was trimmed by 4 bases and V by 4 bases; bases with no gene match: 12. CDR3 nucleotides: TGTGCCAGCAGCACCCATCCGGGAGGGGGTGGAGAGACCCAGTACTTC. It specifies CASSTHPGGGGETQYF.

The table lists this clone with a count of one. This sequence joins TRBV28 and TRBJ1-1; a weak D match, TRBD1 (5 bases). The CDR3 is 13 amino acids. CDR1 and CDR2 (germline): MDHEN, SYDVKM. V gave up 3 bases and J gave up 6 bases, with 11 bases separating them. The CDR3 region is CASSFLGQAEAFF. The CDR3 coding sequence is TGTGCCAGCAGTTTTTTGGGGCAAGCTGAAGCTTTCTTT.

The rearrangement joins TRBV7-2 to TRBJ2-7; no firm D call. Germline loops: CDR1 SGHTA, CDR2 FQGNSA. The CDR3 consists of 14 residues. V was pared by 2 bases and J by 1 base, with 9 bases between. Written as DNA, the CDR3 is TGTGCCAGCAGCTTATCGGGCCAGTCCTACGAGCAGTACTTC. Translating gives CASSLSGQSYEQYF.

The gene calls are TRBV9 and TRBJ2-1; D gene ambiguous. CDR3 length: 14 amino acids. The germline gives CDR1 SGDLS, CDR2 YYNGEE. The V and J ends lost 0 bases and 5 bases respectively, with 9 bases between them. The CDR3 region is CASSVATSNNEQFF. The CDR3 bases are TGTGCCAGCAGCGTAGCTACCTCTAACAATGAGCAGTTCTTC.

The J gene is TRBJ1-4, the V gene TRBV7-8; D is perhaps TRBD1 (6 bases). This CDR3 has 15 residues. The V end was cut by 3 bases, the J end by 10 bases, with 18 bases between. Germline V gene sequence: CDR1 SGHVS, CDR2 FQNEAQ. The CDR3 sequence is CASSFGGLGVGKLFF. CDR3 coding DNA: TGTGCCAGCAGCTTTGGGGGGCTCGGGGTAGGAAAACTGTTTTTT. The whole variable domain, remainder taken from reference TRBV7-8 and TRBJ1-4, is GAGVSQSPRYKVAKRGQDVALRCDPISGHVSLFWYQQALGQGPEFLTYFQNEAQLDKSGLPSDRFFAERPEGSVSTLKIQRTQQEDSAVYLCASSFGGLGVGKLFFGSGTQLSVL.

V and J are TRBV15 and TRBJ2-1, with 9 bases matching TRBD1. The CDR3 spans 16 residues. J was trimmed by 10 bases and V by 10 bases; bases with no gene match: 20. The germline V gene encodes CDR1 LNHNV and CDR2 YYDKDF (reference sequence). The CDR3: CAISEVTGGTPWEQFF. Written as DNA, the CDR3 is TGTGCCATCAGTGAGGTCACAGGGGGCACCCCCTGGGAGCAGTTCTTC.

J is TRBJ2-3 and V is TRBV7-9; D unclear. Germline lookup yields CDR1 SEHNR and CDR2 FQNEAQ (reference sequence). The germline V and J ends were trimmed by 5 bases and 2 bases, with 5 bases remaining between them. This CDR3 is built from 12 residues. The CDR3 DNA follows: TGTGCCAGCAGCCGGTCCACAGATACGCAGTATTTT. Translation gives CASSRSTDTQYF.